This T cell receptor (beta chain) was sequenced during a study of T cell changes during pregnancy in multiple sclerosis. TCRdb's copy holds only in-frame clones and misses some; the assay was immunoSEQ multiplex PCR. The table has under 60,000 clones, roughly 95% seen once. This clone showed up just once. The ends lost 4 bases at V and 7 bases at J; junction bases unmatched: 7. CDR3 length: 16 residues. Germline lookup yields CDR1 KGHSY and CDR2 FQNENV. V gene TRBV16 combines with J gene TRBJ2-1; 13 positions match TRBD2. The TCR sequence derives from a female donor with multiple sclerosis, enrolled in a pregnancy study. Sequences were derived from CD4+ T cells from peripheral blood mononuclear cells, sampled in the third trimester of pregnancy. The CDR3 DNA reads TGTGCCAGCAGCCCGTCCGGGACTAGCGGGAAAAATGAGCAGTTCTTC. Translated: CASSPSGTSGKNEQFF.